The 4 T cell receptor beta chains below all came from one sample that was sequenced in a study of T cell responses to AZD1222 COVID-19 vaccine. Data came from immunoSEQ multiplex PCR; TCRdb stores just in-frame clones and leaves some out. The repertoire consists of about 110,000 clones, with approximately 89% occurring once and the leading ten covering roughly 3%. This specimen was peripheral blood, taken on day 0 of MenACWY control vaccination. The receptors originated from an adult in good health.

The V gene is TRBV7-9, the J gene TRBJ1-2; D gene uncertain. Germline loops: CDR1 SEHNR, CDR2 FQNEAQ (reference sequence). This CDR3 has 15 amino acids. Trimming took 1 base from V and 6 from J, leaving 15 bases between them. The CDR3 reads CASSLGTLKADGYTF. CDR3 bases: TGTGCCAGCAGCTTAGGGACTCTTAAGGCGGATGGCTACACCTTC. Together with reference TRBV7-9 and TRBJ1-2, the CDR3 gives the full variable domain: DTGVSQNPRHKITKRGQNVTFRCDPISEHNRLYWYRQTLGQGPEFLTYFQNEAQLEKSRLLSDRFSAERPKGSFSTLEIQRTEQGDSAMYLCASSLGTLKADGYTFGSGTRLTVV.

This rearrangement joins TRBV10-3 to TRBJ2-2; D might be TRBD1 (5 bases). Germline V gene data show CDR1 as ENHRY and CDR2 as SYGVKD. This CDR3 comprises 16 residues. V lost 3 bases, J lost 0 bases, and 11 bases lay in between. CDR3 nucleotide sequence: TGTGCCATCAGTGAATCCAGGGCCACGAACACCGGGGAGCTGTTTTTT. Translation gives CAISESRATNTGELFF.

This chain uses TRBV20-1 with TRBJ2-3; D is uncertain. V lost 3 bases and J lost 5, with 6 bases in between. The CDR3 covers 11 residues. CDR1 is DFQATT and CDR2 is SNEGSKA in the germline V gene (reference sequence). The CDR3 nucleotides read TGCAGTGCTAGCAACGGAGATACGCAGTATTTT. Amino acids: CSASNGDTQYF.

CDR3 residues: CASRRDRDTNTEAFF. As DNA, the CDR3 is TGTGCCAGCAGACGGGACAGGGACACGAACACTGAAGCTTTCTTT. This chain uses TRBV28 with TRBJ1-1; TRBD1 matches at 9 bases. The CDR3 consists of 15 residues. The germline gives CDR1 MDHEN, CDR2 SYDVKM. The V segment lost 6 bases and the J segment 1 base; nucleotides outside the gene matches: 6.